This T cell receptor (beta chain) came from a study of OX40 agonist ivuxolimab in advanced cancers. V gave up 0 bases and J gave up 12 bases, with 11 bases separating them. The CDR3 has 12 amino acids. Germline V gene data show CDR1 as SGHTA and CDR2 as FQGTGA. Judged by abundance, this clone is medium-sized (0.01 to 0.1%). TCRdb's copy holds only in-frame clones and misses some; the assay was immunoSEQ multiplex PCR. The sample has fewer than 25,000 clones, 85% to 90% seen once. The receptor was derived from an adult with an advanced solid tumor such as melanoma, head and neck, liver or kidney cancer. This chain connects TRBV7-3 to TRBJ1-1; D gene ambiguous. Specimen: CD4+ or CD8+ T cells sorted from blood, collected in a trial of the OX40 agonist ivuxolimab. Written as DNA, the CDR3 is TGTGCCAGCAGCTTAACGGGGTCCCTCCCTTTCTTT. Its protein is CASSLTGSLPFF.